These T cell receptor beta chains were read from a single sample in a study of cytomegalovirus exposure and HLA in healthy donors. The assay was immunoSEQ multiplex PCR, and TCRdb's table has in-frame clones only and misses some. This sample has more than 100,000 clones, with more than 70% found just once. The sequenced material came from PBMCs. These receptors came from a woman aged 55-75 years in good health and CMV-seronegative. The CDR3 runs from the conserved cysteine through the conserved F or W. A D gene is named only where the DNA matches it firmly. Rows give clone size only sometimes, using once, few, many, or a class for an expanded clone.

CDR3 length	V gene	J gene	clone size	D gene	CDR3 protein	CDR3 DNA
16	TRBV15	TRBJ1-5	-	-	CATSRDDLTPNQPQHF	TGTGCCACCAGCAGAGATGACTTAACCCCCAATCAGCCCCAGCATTTT
15	TRBV7-9	TRBJ2-2	-	TRBD1	CASSFQGAYTGELFF	TGTGCCAGCAGCTTCCAGGGGGCCTACACCGGGGAGCTGTTTTTT
18	TRBV9	TRBJ1-3	-	-	CASSVGGRPGFSGNTIYF	TGTGCCAGCAGCGTAGGCGGCAGGCCGGGGTTCTCTGGAAACACCATATATTTT
14	TRBV10-3	TRBJ2-1	-	TRBD2	CAIRGESGGGEQFF	TGTGCCATCAGGGGGGAGAGCGGGGGGGGTGAGCAGTTCTTC
18	TRBV21-1	TRBJ1-1	-	-	CASSKPGRCGHPNTEAFF	TGTGCCAGCAGCAAACCGGGTAGATGCGGACATCCGAACACTGAAGCTTTCTTT
15	TRBV10-3	TRBJ2-7	-	-	CAISESQSTIYEQYF	TGTGCCATCAGTGAGTCGCAGTCCACGATCTACGAGCAGTACTTC
13	TRBV19	TRBJ2-7	-	-	CASSIDERSEQYF	TGTGCCAGTAGTATAGATGAGCGTAGCGAGCAGTACTTC
13	TRBV5-1	TRBJ1-3	-	-	CASATQGRDTIYF	TGCGCCAGCGCGACCCAGGGGAGGGACACCATATATTTT
15	TRBV27	TRBJ2-1	-	TRBD2	CASSLSTSAHNEQFF	TGTGCCAGCAGTTTGAGTACTAGCGCCCACAATGAGCAGTTCTTC
18	TRBV5-1	TRBJ2-7	few	TRBD1	CASSPGRLTGGGSYEQYF	TGCGCCAGCAGCCCTGGGCGGTTAACAGGGGGCGGGTCCTACGAGCAGTACTTC
15	TRBV6-1	TRBJ2-5	-	-	CASTSTGLHQETQYF	TGTGCCAGCACCTCGACGGGACTGCACCAAGAGACCCAGTACTTC
17	TRBV5-1	TRBJ2-6	-	-	CASSSNARGSGANVPTF	TGCGCCAGCAGCTCGAACGCTAGGGGCTCTGGGGCCAACGTCCCGACTTTC
16	TRBV11-2	TRBJ2-5	once	TRBD2	CASSLQGLAGVETQYF	TGTGCCAGCAGCTTACAGGGACTAGCGGGAGTAGAGACCCAGTACTTC
13	TRBV6-5	TRBJ2-5	-	-	CASSYPGQETQYF	TGTGCCAGCAGTTACCCAGGGCAAGAGACCCAGTACTTC
10	TRBV7-9	TRBJ1-1	-	-	CASGSTEAFF	TGTGCCAGCGGGAGTACTGAAGCTTTCTTT
12	TRBV7-3	TRBJ2-3	-	-	CASSLPGDTQYF	TGTGCCAGCAGCCTACCTGGAGATACGCAGTATTTT
14	TRBV9	TRBJ2-7	-	TRBD2	CASSSRLAGDEQYF	TGTGCCAGCAGCTCTCGACTAGCGGGAGACGAGCAGTACTTC
15	TRBV18	TRBJ2-1	-	-	CASSRISGAYNEQFF	TGTGCCAGCTCCCGAATCTCAGGGGCCTACAATGAGCAGTTCTTC
14	TRBV7-3	TRBJ1-2	-	TRBD1	CASSPGQGAEGYTF	TGTGCCAGCAGCCCCGGACAGGGGGCGGAAGGCTACACCTTC
16	TRBV15	TRBJ2-7	-	-	CATSRLRRQDSYEQYF	TGTGCCACCAGCAGACTAAGGAGGCAGGACTCCTACGAGCAGTACTTC
16	TRBV28	TRBJ2-1	-	TRBD2	CASRSLAGGPHNEQFF	TGTGCCAGCAGATCATTAGCGGGAGGGCCCCACAATGAGCAGTTCTTC
15	TRBV15	TRBJ2-2	-	-	CATSRGRGSTGELFF	TGTGCCACCAGCAGAGGAAGGGGTTCGACCGGGGAGCTGTTTTTT